This TCR beta chain was recovered during a study of graft-versus-host responses after intestinal transplantation. About the research overall: Each recipient received a multivisceral, liver-intestinal, or isolated intestinal graft.

This table comes from immunoSEQ multiplex PCR, and its TCRdb copy is limited to in-frame clones, with some not included. This sample yields more than 100,000 clones, of which over 85% are seen a single time; around 0.12% belongs to the top ten. The germline CDR1 and CDR2 sequences are KGHSH and LQKENI. Trimming cost V 5 bases and J 5 bases; bases outside gene matches: 11. This CDR3 has 15 amino acids. A word on this clone: Antigen unknown.

Sequencing used unstimulated CD4+ T cells sorted from spleen or lymph node cells, obtained before intestinal transplant. This sequence originates from a human donor who received an intestinal transplant. The V gene is TRBV18, the J gene TRBJ2-7; 8 bases are a match to TRBD1. The CDR3 DNA sequence: TGTGCCAGCTCATACTCTGGACAGGGAAGAGACGAGCAGTACTTC. The encoded protein is CASSYSGQGRDEQYF.